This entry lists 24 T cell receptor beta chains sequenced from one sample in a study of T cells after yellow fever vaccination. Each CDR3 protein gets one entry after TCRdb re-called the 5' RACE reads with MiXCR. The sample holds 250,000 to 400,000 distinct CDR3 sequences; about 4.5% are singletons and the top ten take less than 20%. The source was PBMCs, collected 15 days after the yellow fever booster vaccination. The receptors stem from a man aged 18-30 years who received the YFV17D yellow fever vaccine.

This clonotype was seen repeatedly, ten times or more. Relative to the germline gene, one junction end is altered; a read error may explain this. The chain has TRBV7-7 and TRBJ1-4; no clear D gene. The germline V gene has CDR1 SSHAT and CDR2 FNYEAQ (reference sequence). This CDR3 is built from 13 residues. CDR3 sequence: CASSLAQDEKLFF. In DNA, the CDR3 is TGTGCTAGCAGCTTAGCCCAAGATGAAAAACTGTTTTTT. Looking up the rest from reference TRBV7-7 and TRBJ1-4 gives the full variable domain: GAGVSQSPRYKVTKRGQDVTLRCDPISSHATLYWYQQALGQGPEFLTYFNYEAQPDKSGLPSDRFSAERPEGSISTLTIQRTEQRDSAMYRCASSLAQDEKLFFGSGTQLSVL.

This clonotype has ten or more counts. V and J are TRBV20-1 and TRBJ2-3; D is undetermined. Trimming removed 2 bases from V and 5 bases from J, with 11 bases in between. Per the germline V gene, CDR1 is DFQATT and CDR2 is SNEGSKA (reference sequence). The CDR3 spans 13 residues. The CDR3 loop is CSARRTPKDTQYF. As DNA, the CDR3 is TGCAGTGCTAGAAGGACCCCGAAAGATACGCAGTATTTT.

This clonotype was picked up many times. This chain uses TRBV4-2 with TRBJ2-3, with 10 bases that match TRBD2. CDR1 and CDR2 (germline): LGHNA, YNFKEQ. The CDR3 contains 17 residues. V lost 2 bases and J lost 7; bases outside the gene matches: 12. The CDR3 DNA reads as TGTGCCAGCAGCCAATCCCGGTCCAGCGGGGGGGCAAATACGCAGTATTTT. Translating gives CASSQSRSSGGANTQYF.

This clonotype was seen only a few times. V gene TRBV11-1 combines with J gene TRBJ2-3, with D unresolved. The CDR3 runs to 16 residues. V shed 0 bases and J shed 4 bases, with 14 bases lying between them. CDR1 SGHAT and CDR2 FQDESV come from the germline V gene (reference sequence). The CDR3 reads CASSLAQRSGADTQYF. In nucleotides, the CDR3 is TGTGCCAGCAGCTTAGCCCAGAGATCTGGGGCAGATACGCAGTATTTT. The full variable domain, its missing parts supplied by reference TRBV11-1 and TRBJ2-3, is EAEVAQSPRYKITEKSQAVAFWCDPISGHATLYWYRQILGQGPELLVQFQDESVVDDSQLPKDRFSAERLKGVDSTLKIQPAELGDSAMYLCASSLAQRSGADTQYFGPGTRLTVL.

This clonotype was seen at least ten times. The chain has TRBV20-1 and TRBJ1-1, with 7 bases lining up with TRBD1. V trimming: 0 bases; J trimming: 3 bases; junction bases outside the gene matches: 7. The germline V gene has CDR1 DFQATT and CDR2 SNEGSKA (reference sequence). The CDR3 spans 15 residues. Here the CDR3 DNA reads TGCAGTGCTAGAGATGGGGAAACAGGGGACACTGAAGCTTTCTTT. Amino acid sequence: CSARDGETGDTEAFF.

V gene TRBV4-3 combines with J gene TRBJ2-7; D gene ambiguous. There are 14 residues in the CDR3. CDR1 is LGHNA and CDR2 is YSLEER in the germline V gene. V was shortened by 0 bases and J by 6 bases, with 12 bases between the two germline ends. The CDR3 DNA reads TGCGCCAGCAGCCAAGATAATAGGGTCGGCGAGCAGTACTTC. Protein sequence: CASSQDNRVGEQYF.

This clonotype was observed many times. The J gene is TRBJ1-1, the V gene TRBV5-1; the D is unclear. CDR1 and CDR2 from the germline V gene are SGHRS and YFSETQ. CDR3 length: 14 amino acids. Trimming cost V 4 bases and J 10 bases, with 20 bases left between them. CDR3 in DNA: TGCGCCAGCAGCCCGCCCGGGAGGGCGCAAACAGCTTTCTTT. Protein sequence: CASSPPGRAQTAFF.

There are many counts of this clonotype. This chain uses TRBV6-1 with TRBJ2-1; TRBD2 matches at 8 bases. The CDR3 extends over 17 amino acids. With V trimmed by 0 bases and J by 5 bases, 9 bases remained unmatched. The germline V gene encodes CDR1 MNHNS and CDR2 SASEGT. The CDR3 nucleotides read TGTGCCAGCAGTGAAGCGGGGAGGCGGGGGGCCGACAATGAGCAGTTCTTC. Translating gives CASSEAGRRGADNEQFF.

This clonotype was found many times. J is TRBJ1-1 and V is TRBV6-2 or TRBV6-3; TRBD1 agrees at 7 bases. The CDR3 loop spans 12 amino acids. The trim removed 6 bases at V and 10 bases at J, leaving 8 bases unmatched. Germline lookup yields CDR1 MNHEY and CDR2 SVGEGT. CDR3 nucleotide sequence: TGTGCCAGCAGCTCCACAGGGGATGCAGCTTTCTTT. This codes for CASSSTGDAAFF.

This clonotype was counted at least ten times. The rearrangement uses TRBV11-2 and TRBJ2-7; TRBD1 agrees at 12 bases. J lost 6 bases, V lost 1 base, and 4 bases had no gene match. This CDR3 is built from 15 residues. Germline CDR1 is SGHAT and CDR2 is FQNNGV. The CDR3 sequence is CASSLVGTGGGEQYF. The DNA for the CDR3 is TGTGCCAGCAGCTTAGTCGGGACAGGGGGCGGCGAGCAGTACTTC. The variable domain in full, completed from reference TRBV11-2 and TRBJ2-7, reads EAGVAQSPRYKIIEKRQSVAFWCNPISGHATLYWYQQILGQGPKLLIQFQNNGVVDDSQLPKDRFSAERLKGVDSTLKIQPAKLEDSAVYLCASSLVGTGGGEQYFGPGTRLTVT.

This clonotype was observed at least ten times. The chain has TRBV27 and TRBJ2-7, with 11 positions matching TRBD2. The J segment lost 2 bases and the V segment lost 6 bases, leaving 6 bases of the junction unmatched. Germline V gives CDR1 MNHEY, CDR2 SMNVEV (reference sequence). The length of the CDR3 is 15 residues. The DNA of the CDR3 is TGTGCCAGCAGCAGACTAGCGGGATCAACCTACGAGCAGTACGTC. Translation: CASSRLAGSTYEQYV.

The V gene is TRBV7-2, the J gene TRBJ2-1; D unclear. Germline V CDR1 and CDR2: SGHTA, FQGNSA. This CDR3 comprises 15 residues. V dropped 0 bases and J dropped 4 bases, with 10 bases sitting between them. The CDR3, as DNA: TGTGCCAGCAGCTTAGCGGTGGACCGATACAATGAGCAGTTCTTC. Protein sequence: CASSLAVDRYNEQFF.

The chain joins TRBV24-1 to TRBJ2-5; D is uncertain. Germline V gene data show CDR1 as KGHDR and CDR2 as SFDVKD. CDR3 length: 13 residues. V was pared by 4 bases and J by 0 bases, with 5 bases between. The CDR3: CATSDSNQETQYF. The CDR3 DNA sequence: TGTGCCACCAGTGACTCCAACCAAGAGACCCAGTACTTC.

CDR3: CAISESPGQGIEAFF. DNA for the CDR3: TGTGCCATCAGTGAGTCCCCGGGACAGGGAATAGAAGCTTTCTTT. The rearrangement uses TRBV10-3 and TRBJ1-1; 9 bases are shared with TRBD1. The V gene's germline CDR1 is ENHRY and CDR2 SYGVKD. Unmatched junction bases numbered 7, after V lost 0 bases and J lost 8 bases. This CDR3 is 15 amino acids long.

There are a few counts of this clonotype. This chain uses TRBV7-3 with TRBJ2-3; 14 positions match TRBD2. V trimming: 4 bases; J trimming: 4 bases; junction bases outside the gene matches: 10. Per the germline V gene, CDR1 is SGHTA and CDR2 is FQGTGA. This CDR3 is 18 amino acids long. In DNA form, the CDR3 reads TGTGCCAGCAGCTCGGGGACTAGCGGGGGCGGGGGCGCAGATACGCAGTATTTT. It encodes CASSSGTSGGGGADTQYF. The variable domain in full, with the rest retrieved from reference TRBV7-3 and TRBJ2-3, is GAGVSQTPSNKVTEKGKYVELRCDPISGHTALYWYRQSLGQGPEFLIYFQGTGAADDSGLPNDRFFAVRPEGSVSTLKIQRTERGDSAVYLCASSSGTSGGGGADTQYFGPGTRLTVL.

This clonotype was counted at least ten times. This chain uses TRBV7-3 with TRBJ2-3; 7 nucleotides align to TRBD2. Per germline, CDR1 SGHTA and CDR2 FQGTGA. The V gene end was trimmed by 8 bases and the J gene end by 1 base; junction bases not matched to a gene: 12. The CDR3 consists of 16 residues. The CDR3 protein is CASQGGGRGGTDTQYF. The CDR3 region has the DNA TGTGCCAGCCAGGGAGGTGGCCGGGGGGGCACAGATACGCAGTATTTT.

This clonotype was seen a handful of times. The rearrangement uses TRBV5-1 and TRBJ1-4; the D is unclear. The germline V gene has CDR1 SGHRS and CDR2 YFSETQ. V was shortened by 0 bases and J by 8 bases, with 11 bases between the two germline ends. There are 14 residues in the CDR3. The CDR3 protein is CASSLEGLREKLFF. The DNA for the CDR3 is TGCGCCAGCAGCTTGGAAGGACTTAGGGAAAAACTGTTTTTT.

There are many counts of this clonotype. The CDR3 DNA follows: TGTGCCAGCAGTTACTCGAACCTTTCACCCCTCCACTTT. Amino acids: CASSYSNLSPLHF. J is TRBJ1-6 and V is TRBV6-2 or TRBV6-3; D not certain. Germline V gene lookup returns CDR1 MNHEY and CDR2 SVGEGT. The V end lost 0 bases, the J end lost 9 bases, and 6 bases lay between the germline ends. CDR3 length: 13 amino acids.

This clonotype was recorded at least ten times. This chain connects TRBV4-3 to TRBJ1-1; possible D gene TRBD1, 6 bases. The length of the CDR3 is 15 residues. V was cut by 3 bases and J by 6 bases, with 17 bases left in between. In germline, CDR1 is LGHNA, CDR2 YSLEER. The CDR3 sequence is CASSQQGRGISEAFF. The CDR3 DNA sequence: TGCGCCAGCAGCCAGCAGGGGCGGGGAATCTCTGAAGCTTTCTTT.

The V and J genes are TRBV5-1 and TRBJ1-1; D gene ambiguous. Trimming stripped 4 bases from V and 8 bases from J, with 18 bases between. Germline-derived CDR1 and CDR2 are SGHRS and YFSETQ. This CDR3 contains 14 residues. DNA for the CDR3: TGCGCCAGCAGCCCCAACTCCGGGTCCGACGAAGCTTTCTTT. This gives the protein CASSPNSGSDEAFF.

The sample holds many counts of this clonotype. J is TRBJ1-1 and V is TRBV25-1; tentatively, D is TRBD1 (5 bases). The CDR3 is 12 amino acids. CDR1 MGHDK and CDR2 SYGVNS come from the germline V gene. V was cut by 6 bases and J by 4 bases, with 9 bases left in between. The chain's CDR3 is CASSRVVTEAFF. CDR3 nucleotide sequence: TGTGCCAGCAGCAGGGTCGTCACTGAAGCTTTCTTT.

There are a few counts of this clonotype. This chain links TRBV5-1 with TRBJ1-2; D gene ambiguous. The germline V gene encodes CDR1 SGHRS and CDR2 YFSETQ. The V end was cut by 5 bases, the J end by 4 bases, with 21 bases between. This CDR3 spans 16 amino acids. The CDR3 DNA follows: TGCGCCAGCAGGGATACAGCCCTACAGCGGGGCTATGGCTACACCTTC. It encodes CASRDTALQRGYGYTF.

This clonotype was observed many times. The CDR3 sequence is CANSRAGGPDNEQFF. CDR3 coding DNA: TGTGCCAACTCCCGAGCGGGGGGGCCGGACAATGAGCAGTTCTTC. The V call is TRBV12-3 or TRBV12-4, the J call TRBJ2-1; 10 bases align to TRBD2. There are 15 residues in the CDR3. The ends lost 10 bases at V and 5 bases at J; junction bases unmatched: 11.

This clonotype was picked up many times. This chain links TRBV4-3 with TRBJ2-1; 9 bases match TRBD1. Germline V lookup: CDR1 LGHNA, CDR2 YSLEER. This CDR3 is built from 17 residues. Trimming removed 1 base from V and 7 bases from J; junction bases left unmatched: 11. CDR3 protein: CASSQGWGGQGYNEQFF. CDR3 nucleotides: TGCGCCAGCAGCCAAGGGTGGGGGGGACAGGGCTATAATGAGCAGTTCTTC.